The entry that follows covers one T cell receptor beta chain sequence. This record belongs to a study of blood T cell repertoires in COVID-19. Overall study context: The origin of the acute and convalescent COVID-19 samples was the United States, Italy and Spain. In each case, the material was cDNA or gDNA derived from T cells, B-cell-depleted T cells, or PBMCs.

In Seattle, patients joined the study during active infection and were tracked longitudinally. J lost 7 bases, V lost 5 bases, and 12 bases had no gene match. CDR1 MNHNY and CDR2 SVGAGI come from the germline V gene (reference sequence). There are 16 residues in the CDR3. The authors' processing: Reference gene primer amplification yielded estimated nucleated cell counts. The table came from immunoSEQ multiplex PCR; TCRdb's copy has only in-frame clones and leaves some out. V and J calls and clone size follow that table, whereas D and trimming were derived from the DNA. The data show 350,000 or so clones, about nine tenths seen once.

This clonotype was sampled from a woman aged 30 to 39 with COVID-19, enrolled during active disease. The sequencing sample was made of peripheral blood. The chain employs TRBV6-6 and TRBJ2-2, with 8 positions matching TRBD1. The CDR3 loop is CASSRFPTGAVGELFF. CDR3 bases: TGTGCCAGCAGTCGATTTCCGACAGGGGCGGTCGGGGAGCTGTTTTTT.